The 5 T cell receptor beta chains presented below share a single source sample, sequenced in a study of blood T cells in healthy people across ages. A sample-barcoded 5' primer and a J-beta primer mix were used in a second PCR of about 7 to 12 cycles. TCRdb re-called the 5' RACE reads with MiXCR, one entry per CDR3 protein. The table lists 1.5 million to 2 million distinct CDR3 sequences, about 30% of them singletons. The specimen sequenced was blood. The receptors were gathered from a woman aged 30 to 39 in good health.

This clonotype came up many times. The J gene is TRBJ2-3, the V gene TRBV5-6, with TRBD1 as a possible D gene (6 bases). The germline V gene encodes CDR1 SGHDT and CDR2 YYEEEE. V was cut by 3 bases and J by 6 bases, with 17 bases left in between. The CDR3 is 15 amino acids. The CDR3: CASSSDRHRSDTQYF. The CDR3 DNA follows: TGTGCCAGCAGCTCCGACAGGCACAGATCTGATACGCAGTATTTT.

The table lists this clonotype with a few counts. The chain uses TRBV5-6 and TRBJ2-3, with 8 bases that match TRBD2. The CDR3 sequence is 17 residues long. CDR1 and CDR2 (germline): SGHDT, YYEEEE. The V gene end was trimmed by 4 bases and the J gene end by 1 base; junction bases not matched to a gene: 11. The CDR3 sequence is CASSTTGRRGGTDTQYF. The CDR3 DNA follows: TGTGCCAGCAGCACGACCGGGCGGCGGGGGGGCACAGATACGCAGTATTTT.

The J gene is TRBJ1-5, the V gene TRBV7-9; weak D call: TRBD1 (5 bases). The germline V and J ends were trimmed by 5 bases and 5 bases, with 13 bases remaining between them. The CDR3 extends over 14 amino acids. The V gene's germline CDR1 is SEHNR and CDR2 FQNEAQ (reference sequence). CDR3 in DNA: TGTGCCAGCAGCCCCAGTACGGGGGATCAGCCCCAGCATTTT. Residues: CASSPSTGDQPQHF.

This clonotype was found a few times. The CDR3 DNA is TGTGCCAGCATCACGAGCGGGGGTAGACTGGATGAGCAGTTCTTC. It codes for CASITSGGRLDEQFF. The V call is TRBV12-3 or TRBV12-4, the J call TRBJ2-1; 8 bases agree with TRBD2. J was trimmed by 8 bases and V by 7 bases; bases with no gene match: 13. The CDR3 contains 15 residues.

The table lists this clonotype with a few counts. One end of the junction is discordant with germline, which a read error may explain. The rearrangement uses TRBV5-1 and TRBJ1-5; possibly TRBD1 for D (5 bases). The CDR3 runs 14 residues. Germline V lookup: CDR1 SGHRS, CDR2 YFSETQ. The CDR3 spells CAGSLDGANQPQHF. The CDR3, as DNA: TGCGCCGGCAGCTTGGACGGGGCCAATCAGCCCCAGCATTTT.